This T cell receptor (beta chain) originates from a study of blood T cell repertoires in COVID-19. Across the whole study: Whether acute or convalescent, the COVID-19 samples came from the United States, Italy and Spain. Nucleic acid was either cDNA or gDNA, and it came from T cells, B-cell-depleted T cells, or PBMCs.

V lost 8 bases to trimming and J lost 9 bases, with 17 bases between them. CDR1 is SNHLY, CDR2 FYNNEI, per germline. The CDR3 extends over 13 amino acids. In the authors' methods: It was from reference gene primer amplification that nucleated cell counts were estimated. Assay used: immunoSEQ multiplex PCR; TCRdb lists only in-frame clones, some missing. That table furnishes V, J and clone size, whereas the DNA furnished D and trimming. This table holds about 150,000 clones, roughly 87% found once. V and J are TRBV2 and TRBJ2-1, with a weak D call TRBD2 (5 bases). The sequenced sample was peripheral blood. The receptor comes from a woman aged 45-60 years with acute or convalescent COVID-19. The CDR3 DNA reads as TGTGCCAGCTTAGTGAGGGCCTCGAGTGAGCAGTTCTTC. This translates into CASLVRASSEQFF. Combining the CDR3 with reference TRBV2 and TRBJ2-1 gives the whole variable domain EPEVTQTPSHQVTQMGQEVILRCVPISNHLYFYWYRQILGQKVEFLVSFYNNEISEKSEIFDDQFSVERPDGSNFTLKIRSTKLEDSAMYFCASLVRASSEQFFGPGTRLTVL.